The 12 T cell receptor beta chains below come from one sample, sequenced in a study of T cells in Graves' hyperthyroidism and ophthalmopathy. Amplified TCR beta CDR3 regions derived from RNA transcripts. First-round RT-PCR with HTBI primers amplified the TCR CDR3 region. TCRdb processed the multiplex PCR reads anew with MiXCR; each CDR3 protein has one entry. The data hold 560,000 or so distinct CDR3 sequences, with 46% observed a single time. The sample consisted of peripheral blood or thyroid tissue (not recorded which). These receptors all come from a woman aged 18-29 years with Graves' hyperthyroidism.

This rearrangement joins TRBV15 to TRBJ1-1, with TRBD1 as a possible D gene (6 bases). The V gene lost 4 bases and the J gene lost 3 bases, with 15 bases spanning the gap. In germline, CDR1 is LNHNV, CDR2 YYDKDF (reference sequence). This CDR3 has 15 residues. Here the CDR3 reads CATSKRQVMDTEAFF. CDR3 DNA: TGTGCCACCAGCAAGAGACAGGTAATGGACACTGAAGCTTTCTTT.

The chain uses TRBV6-2 or TRBV6-3 and TRBJ1-2; D is ambiguous. Trimming removed 2 bases from V and 8 bases from J, with 15 bases in between. The germline gives CDR1 MNHEY, CDR2 SVGEGT. This CDR3 contains 14 residues. The CDR3 nucleotides read TGTGCCAGCAGTTACGCTGCGAGCAGTAAGGGCTACACCTTC. Translating it yields CASSYAASSKGYTF.

Notes on this clonotype: The missing conserved phenylalanine or tryptophan at the end of this CDR3 makes a read error likely. The DNA is omitted, as the CDR3 cannot be located on it reliably, and the CDR3 follows TCRdb's listing. The chain uses TRBV24-1 and TRBJ2-6. Germline CDR1 and CDR2: KGHDR and SFDVKD. From its first to its last residue, the CDR3 has 8 amino acids. The CDR3 here is CATSDPTS.

This clonotype was picked up a small number of times. The CDR3 DNA reads as TGTGCCAGTAGTTATGCATACAGGGCATCCTACGAGCAGTACTTC. Translation: CASSYAYRASYEQYF. This sequence joins TRBV19 and TRBJ2-7; perhaps TRBD1 as D (6 bases). The V gene's germline CDR1 is LNHDA and CDR2 SQIVND (reference sequence). The CDR3 spans 15 residues. V lost 5 bases to trimming and J lost 1 base, with 15 bases between them.

This chain uses TRBV25-1 with TRBJ1-5; TRBD1 aligns across 9 bases. The CDR3 has 13 residues. V trimming: 8 bases; J trimming: 8 bases; junction bases outside the gene matches: 7. The germline gives CDR1 MGHDK, CDR2 SYGVNS. CDR3 sequence: CASVGQGTKPQHF. In DNA, the CDR3 is TGTGCCAGCGTCGGACAGGGGACAAAGCCCCAGCATTTT.

Worth noting for this clonotype: A much larger clone is a single base away; this may be a read error. V and J are TRBV25-1 and TRBJ1-1, with unresolved D. Germline values: CDR1 MGHDK, CDR2 SYGVNS. Trimming left V 6 bases short and J 7 bases short, with 12 bases between. The CDR3 length is 12 residues. This CDR3 reads CASSQGRNEAFF. CDR3 bases: TGTGCCAGCAGCCAAGGGAGGAATGAAGCTTTCTTT.

Only a few counts were recorded for this clonotype. The J gene is TRBJ1-1, the V gene TRBV6-1, with D uncertain. Trimming pared 5 bases from V and 7 bases from J, leaving 11 bases between. In germline, CDR1 is MNHNS, CDR2 SASEGT. This CDR3 is built from 12 residues. The CDR3 sequence: CASSPTSGEAFF. DNA of the CDR3: TGTGCCAGCAGTCCTACTAGTGGTGAAGCTTTCTTT.

This clonotype was seen ten or more times. The chain joins TRBV20-1 to TRBJ2-5; no definite D call. Germline V lookup: CDR1 DFQATT, CDR2 SNEGSKA (reference sequence). The CDR3 has 12 residues. The DNA of the CDR3 is TGCAGCGCAAAGGTCCAGTATGAGACCCAGTACTTC. Translation: CSAKVQYETQYF.

Regarding this clonotype: This may stem from a read error, because a much larger clone lies one nucleotide away. The chain uses TRBV7-3 and TRBJ2-5; no clear D. The CDR3 sequence is 13 residues long. Germline CDR1 is SGHTA and CDR2 is FQGTGA. The chain's CDR3 is CASSLDRKETQCF. The DNA for the CDR3 is TGTGCCAGCAGCTTAGACCGCAAAGAGACCCAGTGCTTC.

This clonotype was seen ten or more times. CDR3 DNA: TGCAGCGTTGATCGCGGGACAGGGTATGGAGAGACCCAGTACTTC. Its translation: CSVDRGTGYGETQYF. The gene calls are TRBV29-1 and TRBJ2-5; TRBD1 matches 9 bases. The CDR3 extends over 15 amino acids. The V and J ends lost 3 bases and 4 bases, in that order; junction bases with no gene match: 9. From germline, CDR1 is SQVTM and CDR2 ANQGSEA. Based on the CDR3 plus reference TRBV29-1 and TRBJ2-5, the full variable domain is SAVISQKPSRDICQRGTSLTIQCQVDSQVTMMFWYRQQPGQSLTLIATANQGSEATYESGFVIDKFPISRPNLTFSTLTVSNMSPEDSSIYLCSVDRGTGYGETQYFGPGTRLLVL.

As concerns this clonotype: This could be a read error, since a much larger clone is one nucleotide away. This chain uses TRBV7-2 with TRBJ1-4; the match to TRBD1 covers 7 bases. The germline gives CDR1 SGHTA, CDR2 FQGNSA. The CDR3 totals 14 residues. The chain's CDR3 is CASSWGTEYEKLLF. The CDR3 DNA reads as TGTGCCAGCAGCTGGGGGACAGAGTATGAAAAACTGCTTTTT.

In its sample, this clonotype was seen a few times. The V and J genes are TRBV7-3 and TRBJ2-2; 10 bases agree with TRBD2. Germline V CDR1 and CDR2: SGHTA, FQGTGA. This CDR3 has 15 residues. The J segment lost 7 bases and the V segment lost 6 bases, leaving 8 bases of the junction unmatched. The CDR3: CASRPGLAHDGELFF. The DNA for the CDR3 is TGTGCCAGCAGACCGGGACTAGCGCACGACGGGGAGCTGTTTTTT.